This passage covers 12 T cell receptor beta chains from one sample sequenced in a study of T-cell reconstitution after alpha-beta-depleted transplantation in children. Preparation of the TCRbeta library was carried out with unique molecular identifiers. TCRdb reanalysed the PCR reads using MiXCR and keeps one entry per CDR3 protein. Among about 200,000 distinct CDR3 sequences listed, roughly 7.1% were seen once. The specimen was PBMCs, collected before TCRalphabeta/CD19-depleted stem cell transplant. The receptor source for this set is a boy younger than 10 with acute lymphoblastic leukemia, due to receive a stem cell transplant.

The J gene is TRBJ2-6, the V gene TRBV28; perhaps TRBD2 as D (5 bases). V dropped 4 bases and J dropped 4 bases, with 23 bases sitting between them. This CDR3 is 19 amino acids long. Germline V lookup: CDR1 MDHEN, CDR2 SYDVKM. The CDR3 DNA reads TGTGCCAGCAGTTCCCCCGCCAATTCTCGGGGTTCCGGGGCCAACGTCCTGACTTTC. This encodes CASSSPANSRGSGANVLTF.

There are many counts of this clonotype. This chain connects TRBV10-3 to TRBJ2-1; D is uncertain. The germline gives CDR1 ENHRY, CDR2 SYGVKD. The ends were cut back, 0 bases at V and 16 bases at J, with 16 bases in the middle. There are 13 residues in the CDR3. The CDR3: CAISESLGDPPFF. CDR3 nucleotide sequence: TGTGCCATCAGTGAGTCCTTAGGAGACCCACCATTCTTC.

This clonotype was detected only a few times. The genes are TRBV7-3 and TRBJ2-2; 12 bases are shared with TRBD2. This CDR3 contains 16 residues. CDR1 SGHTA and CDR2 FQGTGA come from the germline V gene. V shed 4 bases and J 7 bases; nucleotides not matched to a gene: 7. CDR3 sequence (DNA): TGTGCCAGCAGCTCCCCTAGCGGGGGGGCCAACGGGGAGCTGTTTTTT. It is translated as CASSSPSGGANGELFF. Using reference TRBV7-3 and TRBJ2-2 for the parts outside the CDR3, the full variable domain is GAGVSQTPSNKVTEKGKYVELRCDPISGHTALYWYRQSLGQGPEFLIYFQGTGAADDSGLPNDRFFAVRPEGSVSTLKIQRTERGDSAVYLCASSSPSGGANGELFFGEGSRLTVL.

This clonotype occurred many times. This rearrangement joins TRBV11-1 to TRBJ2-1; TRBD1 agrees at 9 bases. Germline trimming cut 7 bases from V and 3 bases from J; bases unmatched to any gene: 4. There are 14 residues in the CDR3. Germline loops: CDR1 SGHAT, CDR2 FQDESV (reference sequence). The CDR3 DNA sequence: TGTGCCAGCAAAATGGGACAGGGCTACAATGAGCAGTTCTTC. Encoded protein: CASKMGQGYNEQFF.

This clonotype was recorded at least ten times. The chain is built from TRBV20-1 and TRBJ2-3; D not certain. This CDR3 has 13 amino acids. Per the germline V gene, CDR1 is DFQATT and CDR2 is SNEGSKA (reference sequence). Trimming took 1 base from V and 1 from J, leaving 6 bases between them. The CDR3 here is CSARGVGTDTQYF. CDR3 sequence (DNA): TGCAGTGCTAGAGGGGTGGGCACAGATACGCAGTATTTT.

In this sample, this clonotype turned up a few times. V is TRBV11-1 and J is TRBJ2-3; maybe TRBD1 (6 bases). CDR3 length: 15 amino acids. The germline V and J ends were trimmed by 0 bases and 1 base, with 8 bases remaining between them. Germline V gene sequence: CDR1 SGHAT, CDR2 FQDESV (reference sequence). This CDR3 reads CASSLARGGTDTQYF. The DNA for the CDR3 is TGTGCCAGCAGCTTAGCCAGGGGTGGCACAGATACGCAGTATTTT.

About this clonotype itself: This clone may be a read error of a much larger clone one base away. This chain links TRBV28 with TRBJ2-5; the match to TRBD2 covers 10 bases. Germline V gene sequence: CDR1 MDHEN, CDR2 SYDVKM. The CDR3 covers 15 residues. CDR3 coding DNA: TGTGCCAGCAGACGGGAGCGGGGGGGGTTGGAGACCCAGAACTTC. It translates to CASRRERGGLETQNF.

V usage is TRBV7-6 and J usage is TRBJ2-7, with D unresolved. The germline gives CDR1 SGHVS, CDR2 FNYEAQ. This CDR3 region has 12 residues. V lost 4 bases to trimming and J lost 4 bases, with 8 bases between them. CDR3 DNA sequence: TGTGCCAGCAGCTCTATCGGGTACGAGCAGTACTTC. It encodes CASSSIGYEQYF.

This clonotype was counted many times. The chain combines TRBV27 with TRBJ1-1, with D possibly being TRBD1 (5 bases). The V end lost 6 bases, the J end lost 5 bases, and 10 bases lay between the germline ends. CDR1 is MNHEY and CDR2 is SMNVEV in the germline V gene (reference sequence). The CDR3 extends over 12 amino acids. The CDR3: CASRSGGTEAFF. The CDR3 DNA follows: TGTGCCAGCAGATCTGGGGGAACTGAAGCTTTCTTT.

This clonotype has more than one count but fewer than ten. CDR3 coding DNA: TGTGCCAGCCTACGGACACCCCAGGGAGATGAAAAACTGTTTTTT. Translation: CASLRTPQGDEKLFF. The chain is built from TRBV12-3 or TRBV12-4 and TRBJ1-4, with D perhaps TRBD1 (5 bases). V was clipped by 8 bases and J by 6 bases, with 19 bases between them. The CDR3 has 15 residues.

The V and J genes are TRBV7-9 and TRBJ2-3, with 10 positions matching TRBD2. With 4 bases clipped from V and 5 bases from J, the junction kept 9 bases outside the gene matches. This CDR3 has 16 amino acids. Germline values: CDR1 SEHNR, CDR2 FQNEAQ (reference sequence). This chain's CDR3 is CASSSPLAGVRDTQYF. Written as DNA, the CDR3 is TGTGCCAGCAGCTCGCCCCTAGCGGGAGTTCGAGATACGCAGTATTTT.

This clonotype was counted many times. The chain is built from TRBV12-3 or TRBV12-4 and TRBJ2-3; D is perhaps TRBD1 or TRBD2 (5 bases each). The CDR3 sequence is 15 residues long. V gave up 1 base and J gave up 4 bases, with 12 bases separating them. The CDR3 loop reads CASSLGGSSSDTQYF. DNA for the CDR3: TGTGCCAGCAGTTTAGGGGGGTCCTCATCAGATACGCAGTATTTT.